The clone carrying this TCR beta chain was counted between two and nine times. Its specificity is unknown. V was pared by 4 bases and J by 6 bases, with 13 bases between. The germline gives CDR1 SGHTA, CDR2 FQGNSA. The CDR3 runs to 14 residues. Primed by a sample-barcoded 5' primer and a J-beta primer mix, a second PCR proceeded for roughly 7 to 11 cycles. TCRdb recomputed calls from the 5' RACE reads with MiXCR, one row per CDR3 protein. The sample lists 2 million or so distinct CDR3 sequences, about 49% occurring once. The data derive from a study of blood T cells in healthy people across ages. Notes on the study in general: Unsorted PBMCs prevented conclusive naive versus antigen-experienced comparison.

Sample: blood. This clonotype was obtained from a woman aged 40-49 years in good health. The chain combines TRBV7-2 with TRBJ2-4; D not resolved. The CDR3 region is CASSSPLVRNIQYF. Written as DNA, the CDR3 is TGTGCCAGCAGCTCCCCCCTAGTCCGAAACATTCAGTACTTC.